The 30 T cell receptor beta chains given below trace back to one sample, sequenced in a study of OX40 agonist ivuxolimab in advanced cancers. The method was immunoSEQ multiplex PCR; TCRdb's version includes in-frame clones alone and lacks a portion of them. The table includes 57,000 or so clones, around 83% detected once. This sample comprised CD4+ or CD8+ T cells sorted from blood, obtained in a trial of the OX40 agonist ivuxolimab. The receptor source for this set is an adult with an advanced solid tumor such as melanoma, head and neck, liver or kidney cancer.

The chain joins TRBV9 to TRBJ2-5; TRBD1 aligns across 7 bases. The CDR3 runs 14 residues. CDR1 is SGDLS, CDR2 YYNGEE, per germline. J was trimmed by 4 bases and V by 0 bases; bases with no gene match: 3. CDR3 nucleotides: TGTGCCAGCAGCGTAGGTAGGGGGCCAGAGACCCAGTACTTC. Its protein is CASSVGRGPETQYF.

The chain's CDR3 is CASSARGRLYGYTF. DNA for the CDR3: TGTGCCAGCAGTGCTAGGGGGCGGCTCTATGGCTACACCTTC. The genes are TRBV27 and TRBJ1-2, with 7 bases identical to TRBD1. V shed 5 bases, J shed 4 bases, and the junction held 7 bases outside the gene matches. Germline V gene data show CDR1 as MNHEY and CDR2 as SMNVEV (reference sequence). The CDR3 sequence is 14 residues long.

This chain uses TRBV6-6 with TRBJ2-3, with D unclear. This CDR3 has 13 amino acids. The germline CDR1 and CDR2 sequences are MNHNY and SVGAGI (reference sequence). Trimming stripped 9 bases from V and 0 bases from J, with 10 bases between. DNA of the CDR3: TGTGCCAGTACTGGACGGAGCACAGATACGCAGTATTTT. Amino acids: CASTGRSTDTQYF.

The rearrangement links TRBV7-3 to TRBJ2-1, with 10 bases aligning to TRBD2. The V segment lost 5 bases and the J segment 0 bases; nucleotides outside the gene matches: 13. The V gene's germline CDR1 is SGHTA and CDR2 FQGTGA. This CDR3 region has 19 residues. CDR3 amino acids: CASSTPPSGGPSSYNEQFF. In DNA, the CDR3 is TGTGCCAGCAGCACCCCGCCTAGCGGGGGCCCTAGCTCCTACAATGAGCAGTTCTTC. The full variable domain, with the rest looked up from reference TRBV7-3 and TRBJ2-1, is GAGVSQTPSNKVTEKGKYVELRCDPISGHTALYWYRQSLGQGPEFLIYFQGTGAADDSGLPNDRFFAVRPEGSVSTLKIQRTERGDSAVYLCASSTPPSGGPSSYNEQFFGPGTRLTVL.

The chain is built from TRBV29-1 and TRBJ1-2; 8 bases map to TRBD1. Germline CDR1 reads SQVTM; CDR2 reads ANQGSEA. V shed 4 bases and J 6 bases; nucleotides not matched to a gene: 4. There are 12 residues in the CDR3. CDR3 bases: TGCAGCGTTGCTGAACAGGGGGATGGCTACACCTTC. Translating it yields CSVAEQGDGYTF.

The chain is built from TRBV27 and TRBJ1-1; no reliable D call. V was shortened by 2 bases and J by 7 bases, with 5 bases between the two germline ends. The CDR3 contains 11 residues. Germline-derived CDR1 and CDR2 are MNHEY and SMNVEV (reference sequence). The CDR3 nucleotides read TGTGCCAGCAGTTTAGCAGGTGAAGCTTTCTTT. Its translation is CASSLAGEAFF.

V gene TRBV19 combines with J gene TRBJ2-2; possible D gene TRBD1, 5 bases. The CDR3 has 14 amino acids. V was clipped by 0 bases and J by 3 bases, with 5 bases between them. Per the germline V gene, CDR1 is LNHDA and CDR2 is SQIVND (reference sequence). The CDR3 is CASSIDRDTGELFF. The CDR3, as DNA: TGTGCCAGTAGTATAGACAGGGACACCGGGGAGCTGTTTTTT.

The CDR3 here is CAWSVGGSYNSPLHF. In DNA, the CDR3 is TGTGCCTGGAGTGTCGGGGGCTCCTATAATTCACCCCTCCACTTT. The chain has TRBV30 and TRBJ1-6, with a tentative D call TRBD1 (5 bases). With 0 bases removed from V and 0 bases from J, the gap between germline ends came to 6 bases. This CDR3 is 15 amino acids long. Germline values: CDR1 GTSNPN, CDR2 SVGIG (reference sequence).

The CDR3 nucleotides are TGTGCCAGTAGTATGACAGGGGGAGGCTCACCCCTCCACTTT. Translated: CASSMTGGGSPLHF. The V call is TRBV19, the J call TRBJ1-6; 9 bases map to TRBD1. Germline loops: CDR1 LNHDA, CDR2 SQIVND (reference sequence). This CDR3 region has 14 residues. J gave up 10 bases and V 3 bases, and 4 bases lay outside the gene matches.

This clone was recorded only once. The chain combines TRBV5-1 with TRBJ2-7; D may match TRBD1 or TRBD2 (6 bases each). The germline V gene encodes CDR1 SGHRS and CDR2 YFSETQ. This CDR3 comprises 13 residues. V was shortened by 8 bases and J by 6 bases, with 18 bases between the two germline ends. The CDR3, as DNA: TGCGCCAGTAACATAGGGGGGCTCGGCGAGCAGTACTTC. Amino acid sequence: CASNIGGLGEQYF.

The chain joins TRBV6-5 to TRBJ1-2; 10 positions agree with TRBD1. CDR1 is MNHEY and CDR2 is SVGAGI in the germline V gene. V was clipped by 0 bases and J by 14 bases; unmatched bases: 9. The CDR3 totals 14 residues. This CDR3 reads CASSYSTGGAVFTF. In DNA, the CDR3 is TGTGCCAGCAGTTACTCGACAGGGGGCGCGGTCTTTACCTTC.

The rearrangement links TRBV7-2 to TRBJ2-3; 15 nucleotides agree with TRBD2. The CDR3 covers 19 residues. V lost 1 base and J lost 5; bases outside the gene matches: 10. Germline lookup yields CDR1 SGHTA and CDR2 FQGNSA. CDR3 DNA: TGTGCCAGCAGCTTAGTGCGGACTAGCGGGGGGGCCCATGGAGATACGCAGTATTTT. Encoded protein: CASSLVRTSGGAHGDTQYF.

This chain joins TRBV4-1 and TRBJ2-1; 13 bases fit TRBD2. Germline V gene data show CDR1 as MGHRA and CDR2 as YSYEKL. The CDR3 contains 18 residues. V was clipped by 4 bases and J by 5 bases; unmatched bases: 11. DNA of the CDR3: TGCGCCAGCAGCCTGGCGACTAGCGGGGGGTCGAGTGACAATGAGCAGTTCTTC. Its translation: CASSLATSGGSSDNEQFF.

This clone has a single count. This sample also contains other DNA sequences that code for the same CDR3. V is TRBV2 and J is TRBJ1-5, with TRBD1 as a possible D gene (5 bases). V lost 2 bases to trimming and J lost 7 bases, with 12 bases between them. There are 14 residues in the CDR3. Germline V CDR1 and CDR2: SNHLY, FYNNEI. As DNA, the CDR3 is TGTGCCAGCAGTGAAAACCAGGGCTCCCAGCCCCAGCATTTT. As protein: CASSENQGSQPQHF.

The J gene is TRBJ2-3, the V gene TRBV7-6, with unresolved D. Trimming pared 5 bases from V and 1 base from J, leaving 4 bases between. The CDR3 totals 12 residues. Germline V gene sequence: CDR1 SGHVS, CDR2 FNYEAQ. The CDR3 DNA follows: TGTGCCAGCAGCGGGCGCACAGATACGCAGTATTTT. Translation: CASSGRTDTQYF. The whole variable domain, filled in from reference TRBV7-6 and TRBJ2-3, reads GAGVSQSPRYKVTKRGQDVALRCDPISGHVSLYWYRQALGQGPEFLTYFNYEAQQDKSGLPNDRFSAERPEGSISTLTIQRTEQRDSAMYRCASSGRTDTQYFGPGTRLTVL.

The J gene is TRBJ2-7, the V gene TRBV9; TRBD1 matches at 9 bases. The ends lost 4 bases at V and 2 bases at J; junction bases unmatched: 10. Germline V CDR1 and CDR2: SGDLS, YYNGEE. The CDR3 length is 16 residues. The CDR3 sequence is CASSRGGGTGPYEQYF. Written as DNA, the CDR3 is TGTGCCAGCAGCAGAGGAGGAGGGACAGGGCCCTACGAGCAGTACTTC.

The rearrangement links TRBV19 to TRBJ1-2; D might be TRBD1 (5 bases). Germline CDR1 and CDR2: LNHDA and SQIVND (reference sequence). V lost 2 bases and J 2 bases, leaving 18 bases between the germline ends. The CDR3 runs to 17 residues. CDR3 sequence reads: CASSIMGGGSANYGYTF. As DNA, the CDR3 is TGTGCCAGTAGTATAATGGGCGGGGGTAGCGCGAACTATGGCTACACCTTC.

The V call is TRBV7-8, the J call TRBJ1-3; D not resolved. CDR1 is SGHVS and CDR2 is FQNEAQ in the germline V gene. The CDR3 length is 14 residues. V was shortened by 1 base and J by 1 base, with 5 bases between the two germline ends. The CDR3 sequence: CASSLDRSGNTIYF. The CDR3 DNA is TGTGCCAGCAGCTTAGACAGATCTGGAAACACCATATATTTT.

In this sample, this clone turned up once. This sequence joins TRBV18 and TRBJ1-4, with 7 bases aligning to TRBD1. The germline CDR1 and CDR2 sequences are KGHSH and LQKENI. The CDR3 has 15 residues. V was pared by 5 bases and J by 6 bases, with 9 bases of the junction left unmatched. CDR3 sequence (DNA): TGTGCCAGCTCATCCTCCGGGACAGAATATGAAAAACTGTTTTTT. As protein: CASSSSGTEYEKLFF.

V usage is TRBV7-9 and J usage is TRBJ2-3; a weak D match, TRBD1 (5 bases). Germline-derived CDR1 and CDR2 are SEHNR and FQNEAQ (reference sequence). The CDR3 length is 14 residues. The V end lost 10 bases, the J end lost 1 base, and 15 bases lay between the germline ends. CDR3 nucleotide sequence: TGTGCCACCCAGCAGGGTACCGGCACAGATACGCAGTATTTT. Translation gives CATQQGTGTDTQYF. The full variable domain, its missing parts supplied by reference TRBV7-9 and TRBJ2-3, is DTGVSQNPRHKITKRGQNVTFRCDPISEHNRLYWYRQTLGQGPEFLTYFQNEAQLEKSRLLSDRFSAERPKGSFSTLEIQRTEQGDSAMYLCATQQGTGTDTQYFGPGTRLTVL.

The CDR3 is CASSDRGTGVEKLFF. As DNA, the CDR3 is TGTGCCAGCAGTGATCGGGGGACAGGGGTTGAAAAACTGTTTTTT. The genes are TRBV2 and TRBJ1-4, with TRBD1 identical over 10 bases. The germline CDR1 and CDR2 sequences are SNHLY and FYNNEI. This CDR3 region has 15 residues. Trimming took 3 bases from V and 7 from J; bases not matched to a gene: 5.

This sequence joins TRBV28 and TRBJ2-3; D not resolved. Between the trimmed V and J ends, which lost 2 bases and 5 bases, there was a span of 5 bases. This CDR3 comprises 12 residues. Per germline, CDR1 MDHEN and CDR2 SYDVKM. CDR3 sequence reads: CASSLILDTQYF. In DNA form, the CDR3 reads TGTGCCAGCAGTTTAATTCTAGATACGCAGTATTTT.

The chain is built from TRBV7-3 and TRBJ1-1, with D unclear. The CDR3 covers 13 residues. Trimming removed 4 bases from V and 2 bases from J, with 8 bases in between. CDR1 is SGHTA, CDR2 FQGTGA, per germline. The DNA for the CDR3 is TGTGCCAGCAGCTCCGGGATAAACACTGAAGCTTTCTTT. Translated: CASSSGINTEAFF. The complete variable domain, with remaining parts taken from reference TRBV7-3 and TRBJ1-1, reads GAGVSQTPSNKVTEKGKYVELRCDPISGHTALYWYRQSLGQGPEFLIYFQGTGAADDSGLPNDRFFAVRPEGSVSTLKIQRTERGDSAVYLCASSSGINTEAFFGQGTRLTVV.

The V gene is TRBV5-4, the J gene TRBJ2-7; D is ambiguous. Germline V CDR1 and CDR2: SGHNT, YYREEE (reference sequence). This CDR3 has 12 amino acids. The V end was cut by 2 bases, the J end by 0 bases, with 3 bases between. The CDR3 loop reads CASSFGSYEQYF. CDR3 DNA sequence: TGTGCCAGCAGCTTTGGCTCCTACGAGCAGTACTTC.

The chain employs TRBV6-5 and TRBJ2-5, with a weak D call TRBD1 (6 bases). The CDR3 length is 15 residues. The germline CDR1 and CDR2 sequences are MNHEY and SVGAGI. V lost 6 bases, J lost 0 bases, and 14 bases lay in between. The chain's CDR3 is CASRARTEYQETQYF. The CDR3 DNA reads TGTGCCAGCAGAGCGAGGACAGAGTACCAAGAGACCCAGTACTTC.

The chain couples TRBV6-6 to TRBJ1-4; the match to TRBD1 covers 8 bases. With 2 bases clipped from V and 8 bases from J, the junction kept 7 bases outside the gene matches. The CDR3 loop spans 15 amino acids. Germline assignment: CDR1 MNHNY and CDR2 SVGAGI (reference sequence). In nucleotides, the CDR3 is TGTGCCAGCAGTTACGACACAGGGGGAACCGAAAAACTGTTTTTT. It translates to CASSYDTGGTEKLFF.

The chain employs TRBV19 and TRBJ2-7; TRBD2 is a possible D gene (5 bases). The CDR3 runs 15 residues. V lost 5 bases to trimming and J lost 3 bases, with 17 bases between them. CDR1 and CDR2 from the germline V gene are LNHDA and SQIVND (reference sequence). CDR3 DNA sequence: TGTGCCAGTAGTCCGCCGGGGTCGGTGGTCTACGAGCAGTACTTC. Protein product: CASSPPGSVVYEQYF.

The chain recombines TRBV5-4 with TRBJ2-2, with D uncertain. Germline CDR1 and CDR2: SGHNT and YYREEE (reference sequence). Trimming removed 2 bases from V and 11 bases from J, with 10 bases in between. The CDR3 totals 12 residues. CDR3 amino acids: CASSLKIGELFF. As DNA, the CDR3 is TGTGCCAGCAGCTTAAAGATTGGAGAGCTGTTTTTT.

This chain uses TRBV7-2 with TRBJ2-3; D not certain. CDR3 length: 13 residues. The V end was cut by 5 bases, the J end by 5 bases, with 11 bases between. Germline V gene lookup returns CDR1 SGHTA and CDR2 FQGNSA. CDR3: CASSPAVRDTQYF. The CDR3 DNA sequence: TGTGCCAGCAGCCCGGCGGTGAGAGATACGCAGTATTTT. The full variable domain, rest sourced from reference TRBV7-2 and TRBJ2-3, is GAGVSQSPSNKVTEKGKDVELRCDPISGHTALYWYRQSLGQGLEFLIYFQGNSAPDKSGLPSDRFSAERTGGSVSTLTIQRTQQEDSAVYLCASSPAVRDTQYFGPGTRLTVL.

V and J are TRBV19 and TRBJ2-3; 7 nucleotides line up with TRBD1. The trim removed 4 bases at V and 2 bases at J, leaving 9 bases unmatched. Looked up from germline, CDR1 is LNHDA and CDR2 is SQIVND (reference sequence). The CDR3 is made up of 16 amino acids. The DNA of the CDR3 is TGTGCCAGTAGTACTAGGACAGGCTTTTACACAGATACGCAGTATTTT. Residues: CASSTRTGFYTDTQYF.